Given below is one TCR beta chain in context. Its antigen is unknown. V was clipped by 0 bases and J by 10 bases; unmatched bases: 9. Germline V gene lookup returns CDR1 DFQATT and CDR2 SNEGSKA (reference sequence). The CDR3 contains 15 residues. These data belong to a study of blood T cells in healthy people across ages. General study results and limits: PBMCs went unsorted, and a conclusive naive versus antigen-experienced comparison was therefore prevented.

A sample-barcoded 5' primer and a J-beta primer mix were used in a second PCR of roughly 7 to 11 cycles. Every sample gave at least 3 million paired-end reads containing CDR3. MiXCR, applied by TCRdb to the 5' RACE reads, yields one record per CDR3 protein. The table records hundreds of thousands of distinct CDR3 sequences, 47% of them present only once. This rearrangement joins TRBV20-1 to TRBJ2-1; TRBD2 aligns across 10 bases. This TCR was recovered from a man at least 80 years old in good health. The material sequenced was blood. CDR3 sequence (DNA): TGCAGTGCTAGAGATAGTAGCGGGGGGCTGAGCGAGCAGTTCTTC. Translation gives CSARDSSGGLSEQFF.